This T cell receptor beta chain was sequenced during a study of T cell responses to AZD1222 COVID-19 vaccine. In the study overall: Analyses pooled second doses at about 4 or about 12 weeks.

Profiled with immunoSEQ multiplex PCR; TCRdb holds only in-frame clones, not every one. The sample lists tens of thousands of clones, roughly 88% occurring once. Remarks on this clone: The antigen remains undetermined.

The CDR3 extends over 11 amino acids. The V and J ends lost 8 bases and 6 bases respectively, with 8 bases between them. Regarding the study as a whole: AZD1222 recipients seropositive at baseline numbered only 6 or 7. Among the donors, most were white British and more were female, and clonal diversity was possibly underestimated. A rise in Spike-specific TCR breadth and depth followed two AZD1222 doses.

The sequence came from an adult in good health. The rearrangement links TRBV12-3 or TRBV12-4 to TRBJ2-1; no clear D. The material sequenced was peripheral blood, taken on day 0 of AZD1222 vaccination. The CDR3 spells CASQVFNEQFF. CDR3 DNA: TGTGCCAGCCAAGTGTTCAATGAGCAGTTCTTC.